This is a list of T cell receptor beta chains from one sample in a study of shared clonotypes between healthy human individuals. Using immunoSEQ multiplex PCR, the repertoire was profiled, and TCRdb retains in-frame clones only, with some absent. Of 150,000 to 200,000 clones detected, just under 95% appear once; the ten largest clones hold 0.067%. The sequenced sample consisted of naive CD4+ T cells sorted from blood. The receptors were gathered from a woman aged 30 to 39 in good health. The CDR3 runs from the conserved cysteine through the conserved F or W. The order of the fields is V gene, D gene, J gene, clone size, CDR3 protein, CDR3 DNA. The D gene is left open where the match is weak. Some rows have no size entry. The others give once, few or many, or a class for an expanded clone.

TRBV6-4	TRBD1	TRBJ1-2	-	CASSGLTGRPPDYGYTF	TGTGCCAGCAGTGGTCTGACAGGGCGACCCCCAGACTATGGCTACACCTTC
TRBV28	TRBD2	TRBJ2-7	-	CASSQPPGLAGNHEQYF	TGTGCCAGCAGTCAACCCCCGGGACTAGCGGGGAATCACGAGCAGTACTTC
TRBV27	-	TRBJ1-2	-	CASSPGLGPSSYGYTF	TGTGCCAGCAGCCCCGGGCTAGGACCGTCAAGCTATGGCTACACCTTC
TRBV9	-	TRBJ2-5	once	CASSVAVSGTQETQYF	TGTGCCAGCAGCGTAGCGGTTAGCGGAACCCAAGAGACCCAGTACTTC
TRBV19	TRBD1	TRBJ2-7	-	CASSPRRGQGLSYEQYF	TGTGCCAGTAGCCCACGCAGAGGACAGGGTCTCTCCTACGAGCAGTACTTC
TRBV6-1	-	TRBJ1-1	-	CASSEGQNLEAFF	TGTGCCAGCAGTGAGGGGCAGAACCTTGAAGCTTTCTTT
TRBV18	TRBD1	TRBJ1-5	-	CASSPRDSGNQPQHF	TGTGCCAGCTCACCACGGGACAGTGGCAATCAGCCCCAGCATTTT
TRBV28	TRBD1	TRBJ1-5	-	CASSSQGQGFSNQPQHF	TGTGCCAGCAGTTCCCAAGGACAGGGCTTTAGCAATCAGCCCCAGCATTTT
TRBV7-2	-	TRBJ1-3	-	CASSLGQDRSGNTIYF	TGTGCCAGCAGCTTAGGACAGGACCGCTCTGGAAACACCATATATTTT
TRBV2	-	TRBJ2-2	-	CASRTGTNTGELFF	TGTGCCAGCCGGACGGGGACAAACACCGGGGAGCTGTTTTTT
TRBV7-8	-	TRBJ1-5	once	CASSPGEGKPHQPQHF	TGTGCCAGCAGCCCCGGGGAGGGGAAACCTCATCAGCCCCAGCATTTT
TRBV5-1	-	TRBJ2-7	-	CASSLDRGERHEQYF	TGCGCCAGCAGCTTGGATCGGGGAGAGCGCCACGAGCAGTACTTC
TRBV5-1	TRBD2	TRBJ2-3	-	CASSMLPASGTDTQYF	TGCGCCAGCAGCATGCTGCCGGCTAGCGGTACAGATACGCAGTATTTT
TRBV30	-	TRBJ2-6	-	CACYEGGRSGANVLTF	TGTGCCTGTTATGAGGGGGGCAGGTCTGGGGCCAACGTCCTGACTTTC
TRBV5-1	TRBD1	TRBJ1-2	-	CASSLAGQTPVATF	TGCGCCAGCAGCCTGGCGGGACAGACCCCGGTGGCGACCTTC
TRBV7-9	-	TRBJ1-1	-	CASSLAGTAFNTEAFF	TGTGCCAGCAGCTTAGCCGGGACGGCATTCAACACTGAAGCTTTCTTT
TRBV6-5	TRBD1	TRBJ1-5	-	CASRGDRGGTPQHF	TGTGCCAGCAGGGGCGACAGGGGAGGAACGCCCCAGCATTTT